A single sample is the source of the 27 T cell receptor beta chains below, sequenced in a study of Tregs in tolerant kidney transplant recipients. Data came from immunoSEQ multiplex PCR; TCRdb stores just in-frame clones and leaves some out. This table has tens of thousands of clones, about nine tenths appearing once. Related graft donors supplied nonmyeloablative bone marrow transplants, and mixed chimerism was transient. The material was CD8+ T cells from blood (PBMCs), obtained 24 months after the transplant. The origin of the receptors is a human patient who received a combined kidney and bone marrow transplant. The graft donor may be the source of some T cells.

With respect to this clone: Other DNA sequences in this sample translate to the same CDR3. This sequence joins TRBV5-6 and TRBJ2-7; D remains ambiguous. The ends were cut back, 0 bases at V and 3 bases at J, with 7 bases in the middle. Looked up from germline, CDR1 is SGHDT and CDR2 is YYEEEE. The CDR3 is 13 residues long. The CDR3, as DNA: TGTGCCAGCAGCTTGGGACAAAGCTACGAGCAGTACTTC. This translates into CASSLGQSYEQYF.

The CDR3 here is CASSQTGISYEQYF. The CDR3 DNA reads TGCGCCAGCAGCCAAACAGGGATCTCCTACGAGCAGTACTTC. The chain links TRBV5-1 to TRBJ2-7; maybe TRBD1 (6 bases). Looked up from germline, CDR1 is SGHRS and CDR2 is YFSETQ. The ends were cut back, 4 bases at V and 0 bases at J, with 11 bases in the middle. The CDR3 is made up of 14 amino acids.

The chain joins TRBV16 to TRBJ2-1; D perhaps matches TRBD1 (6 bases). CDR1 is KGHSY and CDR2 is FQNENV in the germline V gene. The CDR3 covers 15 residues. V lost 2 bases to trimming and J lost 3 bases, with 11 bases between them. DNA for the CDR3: TGTGCCAGCAGCCAAACAGGGAATTTCTACAATGAGCAGTTCTTC. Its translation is CASSQTGNFYNEQFF.

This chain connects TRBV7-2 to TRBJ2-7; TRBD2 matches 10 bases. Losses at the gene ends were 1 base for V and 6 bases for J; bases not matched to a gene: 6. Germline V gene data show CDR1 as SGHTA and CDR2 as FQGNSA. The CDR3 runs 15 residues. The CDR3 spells CASSLGAGGVGEQYF. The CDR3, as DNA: TGTGCCAGCAGCTTAGGAGCGGGGGGGGTAGGCGAGCAGTACTTC.

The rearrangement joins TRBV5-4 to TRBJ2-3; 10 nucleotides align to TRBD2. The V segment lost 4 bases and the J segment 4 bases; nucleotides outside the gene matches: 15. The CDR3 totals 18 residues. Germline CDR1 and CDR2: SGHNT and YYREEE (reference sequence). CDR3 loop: CASSANWGAGGKADTQYF. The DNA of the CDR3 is TGTGCCAGCAGCGCCAATTGGGGAGCGGGAGGGAAGGCAGATACGCAGTATTTT.

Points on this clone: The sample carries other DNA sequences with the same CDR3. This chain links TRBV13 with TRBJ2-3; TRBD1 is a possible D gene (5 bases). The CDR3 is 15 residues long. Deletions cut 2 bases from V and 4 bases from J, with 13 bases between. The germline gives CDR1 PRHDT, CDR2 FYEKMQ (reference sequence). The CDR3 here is CASSLIRGYADTQYF. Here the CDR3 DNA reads TGTGCCAGCAGCTTAATTAGGGGATACGCAGATACGCAGTATTTT. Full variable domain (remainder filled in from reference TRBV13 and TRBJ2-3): AAGVIQSPRHLIKEKRETATLKCYPIPRHDTVYWYQQGPGQDPQFLISFYEKMQSDKGSIPDRFSAQQFSDYHSELNMSSLELGDSALYFCASSLIRGYADTQYFGPGTRLTVL.

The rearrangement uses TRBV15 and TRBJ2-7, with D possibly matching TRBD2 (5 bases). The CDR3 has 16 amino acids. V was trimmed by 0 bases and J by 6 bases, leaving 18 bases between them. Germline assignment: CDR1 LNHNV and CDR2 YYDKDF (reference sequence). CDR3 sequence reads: CATSRDRRRLLSEQYF. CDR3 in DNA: TGTGCCACCAGCAGAGATCGCCGGAGGCTACTCTCCGAGCAGTACTTC.

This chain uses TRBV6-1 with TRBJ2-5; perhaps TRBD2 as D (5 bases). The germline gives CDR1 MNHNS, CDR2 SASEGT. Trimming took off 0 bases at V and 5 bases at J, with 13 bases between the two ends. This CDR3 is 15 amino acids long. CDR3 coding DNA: TGTGCCAGCAGTGAAGCCCGGGGATGGAGCGAGACCCAGTACTTC. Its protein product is CASSEARGWSETQYF.

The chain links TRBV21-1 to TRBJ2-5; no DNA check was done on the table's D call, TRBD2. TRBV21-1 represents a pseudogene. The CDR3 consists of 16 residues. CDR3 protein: CASSFREAGCQETQYF. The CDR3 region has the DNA TGTGCCAGCAGCTTTCGGGAGGCGGGGTGCCAAGAGACCCAGTACTTC.

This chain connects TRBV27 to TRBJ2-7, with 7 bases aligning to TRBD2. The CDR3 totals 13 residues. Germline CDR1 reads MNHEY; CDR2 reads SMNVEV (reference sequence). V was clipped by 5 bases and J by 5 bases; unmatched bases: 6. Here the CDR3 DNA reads TGTGCCAGCAGTCGGGGAGGGCCCCACGAGCAGTACTTC. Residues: CASSRGGPHEQYF.

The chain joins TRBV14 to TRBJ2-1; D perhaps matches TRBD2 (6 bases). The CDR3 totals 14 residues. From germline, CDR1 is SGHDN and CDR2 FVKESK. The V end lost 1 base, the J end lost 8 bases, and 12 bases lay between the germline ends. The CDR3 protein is CASSQVPGVDEQFF. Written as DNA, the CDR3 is TGTGCCAGCAGCCAAGTTCCGGGAGTGGATGAGCAGTTCTTC.

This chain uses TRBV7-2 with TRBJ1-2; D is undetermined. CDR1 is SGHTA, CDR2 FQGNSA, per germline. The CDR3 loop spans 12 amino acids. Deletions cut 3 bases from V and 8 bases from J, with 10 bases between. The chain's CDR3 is CASSFSVSGYTF. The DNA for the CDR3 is TGTGCCAGCAGCTTCTCCGTATCGGGCTACACCTTC.

CDR3 coding DNA: TGTGCCAGCAGTTTCCTCCTAGCGGGGGGGCCGAGGGATGAGCAGTTCTTC. It yields the protein CASSFLLAGGPRDEQFF. The rearrangement links TRBV27 to TRBJ2-1, with 12 bases fitting TRBD2. CDR1 is MNHEY, CDR2 SMNVEV, per germline (reference sequence). The ends lost 3 bases at V and 8 bases at J; junction bases unmatched: 11. CDR3 size: 17 residues.

CDR3 DNA sequence: TGTGCCAGCAGCTTAATCGGAGGGGCCAGCGAGCAGTACTTC. Amino acid sequence: CASSLIGGASEQYF. The chain has TRBV7-3 and TRBJ2-7; perhaps TRBD2 as D (6 bases). V dropped 1 base and J dropped 6 bases, with 13 bases sitting between them. Germline values: CDR1 SGHTA, CDR2 FQGTGA. The CDR3 is made up of 14 amino acids.

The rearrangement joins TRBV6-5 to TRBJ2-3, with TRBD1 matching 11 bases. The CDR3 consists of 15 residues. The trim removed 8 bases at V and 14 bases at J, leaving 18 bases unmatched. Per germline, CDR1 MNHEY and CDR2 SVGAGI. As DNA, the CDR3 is TGTGCCAGCTTCAAGGCCGGGACAGGGGGGAATCAGTTGTATTTT. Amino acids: CASFKAGTGGNQLYF.

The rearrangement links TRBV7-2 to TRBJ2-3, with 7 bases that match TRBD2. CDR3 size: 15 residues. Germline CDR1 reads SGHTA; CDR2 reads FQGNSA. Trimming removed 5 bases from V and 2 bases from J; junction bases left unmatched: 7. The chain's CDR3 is CASSPTSFFTDTQYF. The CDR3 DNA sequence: TGTGCCAGCAGCCCGACTAGCTTTTTCACAGATACGCAGTATTTT.

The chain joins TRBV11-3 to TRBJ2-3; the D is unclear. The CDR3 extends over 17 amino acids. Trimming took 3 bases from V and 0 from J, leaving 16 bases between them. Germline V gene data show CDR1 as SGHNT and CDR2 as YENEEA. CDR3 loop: CASSFISLRTSTDTQYF. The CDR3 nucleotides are TGTGCCAGCAGCTTTATCTCGTTAAGAACTAGCACAGATACGCAGTATTTT.

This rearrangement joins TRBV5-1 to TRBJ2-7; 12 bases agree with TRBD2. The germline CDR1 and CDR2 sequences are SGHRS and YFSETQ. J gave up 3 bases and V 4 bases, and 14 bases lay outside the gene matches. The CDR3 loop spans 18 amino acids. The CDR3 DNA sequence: TGCGCCAGCAGCCCCGGGTCTAGCGGGAGGGTTGGGATCTACGAGCAGTACTTC. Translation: CASSPGSSGRVGIYEQYF.

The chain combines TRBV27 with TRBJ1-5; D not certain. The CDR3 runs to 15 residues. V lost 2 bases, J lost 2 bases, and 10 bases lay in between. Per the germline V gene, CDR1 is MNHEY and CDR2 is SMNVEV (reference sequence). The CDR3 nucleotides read TGTGCCAGCAGTTTACGGGGTTCCGGCAATCAGCCCCAGCATTTT. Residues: CASSLRGSGNQPQHF.

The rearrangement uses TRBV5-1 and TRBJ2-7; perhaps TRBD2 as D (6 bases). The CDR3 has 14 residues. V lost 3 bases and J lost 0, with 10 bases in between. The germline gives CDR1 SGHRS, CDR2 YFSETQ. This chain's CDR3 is CASSYGDFSYEQYF. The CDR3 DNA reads TGCGCCAGCAGCTATGGGGACTTCTCCTACGAGCAGTACTTC.

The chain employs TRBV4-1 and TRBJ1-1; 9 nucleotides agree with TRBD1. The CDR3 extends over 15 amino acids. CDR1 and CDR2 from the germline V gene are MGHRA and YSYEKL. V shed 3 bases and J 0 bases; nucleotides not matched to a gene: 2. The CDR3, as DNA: TGCGCCAGCAGCCATACAGGGGGCTTGAACACTGAAGCTTTCTTT. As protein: CASSHTGGLNTEAFF.

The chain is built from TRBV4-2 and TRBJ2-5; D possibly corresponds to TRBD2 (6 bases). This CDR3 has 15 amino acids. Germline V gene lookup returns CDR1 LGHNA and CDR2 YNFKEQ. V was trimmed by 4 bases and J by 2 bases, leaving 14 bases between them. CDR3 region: CASSLLEGPQETQYF. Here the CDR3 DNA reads TGTGCCAGCAGCCTATTGGAGGGGCCACAAGAGACCCAGTACTTC.

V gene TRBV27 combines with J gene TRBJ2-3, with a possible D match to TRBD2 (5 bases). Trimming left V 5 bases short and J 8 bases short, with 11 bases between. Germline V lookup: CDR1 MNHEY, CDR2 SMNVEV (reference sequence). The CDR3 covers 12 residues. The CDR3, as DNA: TGTGCCAGCAGTGGTAGCGAGGGTACGCAGTATTTT. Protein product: CASSGSEGTQYF.

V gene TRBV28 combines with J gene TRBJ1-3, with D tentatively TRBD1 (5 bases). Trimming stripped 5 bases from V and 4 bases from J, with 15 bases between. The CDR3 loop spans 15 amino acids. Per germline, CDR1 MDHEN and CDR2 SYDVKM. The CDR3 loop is CASSPDRTRGNTIYF. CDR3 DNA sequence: TGTGCCAGCAGTCCAGATCGGACACGAGGAAACACCATATATTTT.

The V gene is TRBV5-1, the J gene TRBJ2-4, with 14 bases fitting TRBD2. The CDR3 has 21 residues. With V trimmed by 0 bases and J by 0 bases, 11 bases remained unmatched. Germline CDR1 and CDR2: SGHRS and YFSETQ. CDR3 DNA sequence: TGCGCCAGCAGCTTGGGACTAGCGGGGGGGTCCGGAGTAGGAGCCAAAAACATTCAGTACTTC. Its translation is CASSLGLAGGSGVGAKNIQYF.

The CDR3 is CASSPEPGQDYNEQFF. Written as DNA, the CDR3 is TGTGCCAGCAGCCCCGAACCGGGACAGGACTACAATGAGCAGTTCTTC. The J gene is TRBJ2-1, the V gene TRBV4-2, with 8 positions matching TRBD1. The junction had 8 bases not matched to a gene; V was cut back by 4 bases and J by 3 bases. The CDR3 sequence is 16 residues long. Germline CDR1 LGHNA, CDR2 YNFKEQ.

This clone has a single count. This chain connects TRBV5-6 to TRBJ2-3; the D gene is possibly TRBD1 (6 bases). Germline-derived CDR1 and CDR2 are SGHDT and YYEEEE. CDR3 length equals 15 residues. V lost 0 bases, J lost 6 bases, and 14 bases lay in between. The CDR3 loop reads CASSLVWAGADTQYF. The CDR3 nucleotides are TGTGCCAGCAGCTTGGTTTGGGCAGGGGCTGATACGCAGTATTTT. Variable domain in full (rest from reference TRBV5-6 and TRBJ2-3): DAGVTQSPTHLIKTRGQQVTLRCSPKSGHDTVSWYQQALGQGPQFIFQYYEEEERQRGNFPDRFSGHQFPNYSSELNVNALLLGDSALYLCASSLVWAGADTQYFGPGTRLTVL.